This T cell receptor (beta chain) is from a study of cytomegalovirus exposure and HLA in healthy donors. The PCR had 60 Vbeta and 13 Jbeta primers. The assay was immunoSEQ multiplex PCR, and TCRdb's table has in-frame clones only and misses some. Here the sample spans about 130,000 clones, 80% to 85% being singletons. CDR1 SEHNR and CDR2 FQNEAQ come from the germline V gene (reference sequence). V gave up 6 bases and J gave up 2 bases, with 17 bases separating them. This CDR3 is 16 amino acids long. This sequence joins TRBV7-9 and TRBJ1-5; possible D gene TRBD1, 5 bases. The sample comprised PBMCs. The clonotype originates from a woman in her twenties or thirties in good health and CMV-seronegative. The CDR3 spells CASRWGRGVRNQPQHF. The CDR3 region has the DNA TGTGCCAGCAGATGGGGCCGGGGGGTACGCAATCAGCCCCAGCATTTT.